This TCR beta chain was profiled in a study of OX40 agonist ivuxolimab in advanced cancers. Trimming removed 2 bases at V and 4 bases at J, with 5 bases between. The CDR3 has 12 amino acids. Per germline, CDR1 MNHEY and CDR2 SVGAGI. Clones were read by immunoSEQ multiplex PCR, and TCRdb kept only the in-frame ones, dropping some. The data hold approximately 28,000 clones, with roughly 83% observed a single time. The clonotype originates from an adult with an advanced solid tumor such as melanoma, head and neck, liver or kidney cancer. The chain is built from TRBV6-5 and TRBJ1-1; no definite D call. This sample comprised CD4+ or CD8+ T cells sorted from blood, obtained in a trial of the OX40 agonist ivuxolimab. Here the CDR3 reads CASSYGGTEAFF. The CDR3, as DNA: TGTGCCAGCAGTTACGGTGGCACTGAAGCTTTCTTT.